This T cell receptor beta chain derives from a study of cytomegalovirus exposure and HLA in healthy donors. The PCR ran on 60 Vbeta and 13 Jbeta primers. Assay: immunoSEQ multiplex PCR; the TCRdb copy retains only in-frame clones and omits some. The sample has roughly 150,000 clones; approximately 82% are singletons. Notes on this clone: What it binds is not known.

The CDR3 spans 14 residues. Germline V gives CDR1 SGDLS, CDR2 YYNGEE. V was trimmed by 3 bases and J by 6 bases, leaving 13 bases between them. Study-level points and caveats: Previous analysis showed most TCR beta V segments were productive about 90% or about 30% of the time. It emerged from a later analysis that several of the most significant clusters appeared to be linked to common viral pathogens. A later analysis revealed that TCR association rates differed between HLA loci, peaking at DRB1 and bottoming out at HLA-C.

Input material: PBMCs. The rearrangement uses TRBV9 and TRBJ2-1; unclear D gene. The sequence was collected from a male donor in good health and CMV-seropositive. CDR3 DNA: TGTGCCAGCAGCGGAGTATTCTCGGGCAATGAGCAGTTCTTC. It yields the protein CASSGVFSGNEQFF.